A single sample is the source of the 3 T cell receptor beta chains below, sequenced in a study of T cell responses to AZD1222 COVID-19 vaccine. Method: immunoSEQ multiplex PCR; TCRdb's copy keeps in-frame clones and lacks some. This sample yields approximately 140,000 clones, of which about 92% are seen a single time; about 3.6% belongs to the top ten. This specimen consisted of peripheral blood, obtained 28 days after the second AZD1222 dose. All receptors derive from an adult who received the AZD1222 COVID-19 vaccine.

The chain joins TRBV6-5 to TRBJ2-7, with 7 bases matching TRBD1. CDR3 length: 15 amino acids. J gave up 4 bases and V 8 bases, and 14 bases lay outside the gene matches. Germline V gene data show CDR1 as MNHEY and CDR2 as SVGAGI. Here the CDR3 reads CASVMTRGYVYEQYF. The CDR3 DNA sequence: TGTGCCAGCGTAATGACCAGGGGGTACGTATACGAGCAGTACTTC.

The V call is TRBV7-7, the J call TRBJ1-3; D gene unclear. V was shortened by 1 base and J by 3 bases, with 10 bases between the two germline ends. Germline V lookup: CDR1 SSHAT, CDR2 FNYEAQ (reference sequence). This CDR3 has 15 residues. CDR3 DNA: TGTGCCAGCAGCTTAGAATCTACGGGTGGAAACACCATATATTTT. It specifies CASSLESTGGNTIYF.

V and J are TRBV21-1 and TRBJ2-1; the D call in the table, TRBD1, was not verified against the DNA. TRBV21-1 is given as a pseudogene. The CDR3 is 14 residues long. The CDR3: CASSKGQFHNEQFF. CDR3 DNA: TGTGCCAGCAGCAAGGGACAGTTCCACAATGAGCAGTTCTTC.